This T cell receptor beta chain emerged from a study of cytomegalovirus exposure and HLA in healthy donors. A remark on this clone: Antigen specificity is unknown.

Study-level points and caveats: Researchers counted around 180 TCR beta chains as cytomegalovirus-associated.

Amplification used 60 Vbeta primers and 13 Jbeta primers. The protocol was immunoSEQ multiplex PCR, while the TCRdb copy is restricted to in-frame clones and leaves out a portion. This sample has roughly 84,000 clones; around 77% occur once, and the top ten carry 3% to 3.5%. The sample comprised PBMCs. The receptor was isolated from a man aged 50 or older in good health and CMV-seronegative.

The CDR3 loop is CASSWGHPSSGNTIYF. In nucleotides, the CDR3 is TGCGCCAGCAGCTGGGGACATCCATCCTCTGGAAACACCATATATTTT. The chain employs TRBV5-1 and TRBJ1-3, with D possibly matching TRBD1 (6 bases). Germline CDR1 and CDR2: SGHRS and YFSETQ. V gave up 3 bases and J gave up 0 bases, with 13 bases separating them. This CDR3 comprises 16 residues.